The 24 T cell receptor beta chains below come from one sample, sequenced in a study of T-cell memory formation after mild COVID-19. TCRdb reprocessed the 5' RACE reads via MiXCR and lists one record per CDR3 protein. The data show more than 400,000 distinct CDR3 sequences, with about 18% seen just once and roughly an eighth held by the top ten. The sequencing sample was made of PBMCs or a T cell subset sorted from them (not recorded which). The receptors originated from an adult woman who had mild COVID-19 (a few samples of this study predate the infection). Cell type and time point are not known.

A few counts support this clonotype. The chain links TRBV12-3 or TRBV12-4 to TRBJ2-1, with 9 bases matching TRBD2. CDR3 size: 15 residues. With V trimmed by 5 bases and J by 8 bases, 10 bases remained unmatched. CDR3 in amino acids: CASSQNSGRADEQFF. Written as DNA, the CDR3 is TGTGCCAGCAGTCAGAATAGCGGGAGAGCTGATGAGCAGTTCTTC.

The V and J genes are TRBV12-3 or TRBV12-4 and TRBJ2-1; the D gene is possibly TRBD1 (5 bases). CDR3 size: 15 residues. V dropped 3 bases and J dropped 4 bases, with 13 bases sitting between them. CDR3 region: CASSFAGAEYNEQFF. As DNA, the CDR3 is TGTGCCAGCAGTTTCGCTGGGGCAGAGTACAATGAGCAGTTCTTC.

This chain uses TRBV5-5 with TRBJ2-3; 7 bases fit TRBD2. J was trimmed by 2 bases and V by 1 base; bases with no gene match: 1. The germline V gene has CDR1 SGHKS and CDR2 YYEKEE (reference sequence). CDR3 length: 14 amino acids. CDR3 region: CASSLTSVTDTQYF. In DNA, the CDR3 is TGTGCCAGCAGCTTGACTAGCGTCACAGATACGCAGTATTTT.

This clonotype was recorded a few times. This chain connects TRBV5-1 to TRBJ2-2, with TRBD1 as a possible D gene (6 bases). V was pared by 4 bases and J by 6 bases, with 13 bases between. From germline, CDR1 is SGHRS and CDR2 YFSETQ. The CDR3 is made up of 14 amino acids. CDR3 sequence reads: CASSPQGASGELFF. In nucleotides, the CDR3 is TGCGCCAGCAGCCCACAGGGTGCGTCCGGGGAGCTGTTTTTT.

CDR3 in DNA: TGTGCCAGCAGCCCCCGCCTAGCGGGAGCTTGGGAGCAGTACTTC. This gives the protein CASSPRLAGAWEQYF. This chain links TRBV4-2 with TRBJ2-7, with 10 bases aligning to TRBD2. The length of the CDR3 is 15 residues. Germline V lookup: CDR1 LGHNA, CDR2 YNFKEQ. Trimming at V came to 4 bases and at J to 7 bases, leaving 10 bases not matched to a gene.

This clonotype was detected only a few times. The chain has TRBV5-1 and TRBJ2-5, with 9 bases aligning to TRBD2. Germline V CDR1 and CDR2: SGHRS, YFSETQ. V was pared by 6 bases and J by 2 bases, with 11 bases of the junction left unmatched. The CDR3 spans 16 residues. The CDR3 reads CASMGRLAGNQETQYF. The CDR3 nucleotides read TGCGCCAGCATGGGGCGCCTAGCGGGGAATCAAGAGACCCAGTACTTC.

This clonotype has a handful of counts. This rearrangement joins TRBV6-1 to TRBJ2-7; 12 bases fit TRBD1. V was pared by 6 bases and J by 3 bases, with 12 bases of the junction left unmatched. The germline V gene encodes CDR1 MNHNS and CDR2 SASEGT. CDR3 length: 17 residues. CDR3 in amino acids: CASSPGRGQGAVYEQYF. The CDR3 DNA sequence: TGTGCCAGCAGCCCTGGAAGGGGACAGGGGGCCGTCTACGAGCAGTACTTC.

J is TRBJ2-5 and V is TRBV19; weak D call: TRBD1 (5 bases). Germline-derived CDR1 and CDR2 are LNHDA and SQIVND (reference sequence). This CDR3 is 13 amino acids long. V gave up 4 bases and J gave up 5 bases, with 11 bases separating them. The CDR3 DNA reads as TGTGCCAGTAGTACCCAGGGCCTGGAGACCCAGTACTTC. It is translated as CASSTQGLETQYF.

This clonotype was detected a few times. The rearrangement links TRBV10-3 to TRBJ2-1; 14 bases are a match to TRBD2. Germline V gene lookup returns CDR1 ENHRY and CDR2 SYGVKD. V was pared by 10 bases and J by 3 bases, with 5 bases of the junction left unmatched. The CDR3 runs to 15 residues. The CDR3 sequence: CATGTSGSIYNEQFF. For the CDR3, the DNA is TGTGCCACCGGGACTAGCGGGAGTATCTACAATGAGCAGTTCTTC.

This clonotype was seen more than once but under ten times. The chain couples TRBV27 to TRBJ2-1; 11 bases are a match to TRBD2. Per germline, CDR1 MNHEY and CDR2 SMNVEV (reference sequence). The ends lost 8 bases at V and 4 bases at J; junction bases unmatched: 4. This CDR3 spans 14 amino acids. CDR3 DNA: TGTGCCAGCGGGGGACTAGCGGATTACAATGAGCAGTTCTTC. Translated: CASGGLADYNEQFF.

The chain is built from TRBV9 and TRBJ2-5; 9 bases are shared with TRBD2. The CDR3 runs 14 residues. Germline V lookup: CDR1 SGDLS, CDR2 YYNGEE. The trim removed 5 bases at V and 4 bases at J, leaving 6 bases unmatched. This chain's CDR3 is CASSEAGGPETQYF. DNA of the CDR3: TGTGCCAGCAGTGAAGCGGGGGGCCCAGAGACCCAGTACTTC.

The V call is TRBV29-1, the J call TRBJ2-7; 12 bases are shared with TRBD2. Germline values: CDR1 SQVTM, CDR2 ANQGSEA. The J segment lost 1 base and the V segment lost 1 base, leaving 2 bases of the junction unmatched. The CDR3 is 15 amino acids. The CDR3 reads CSVEGLAGVSYEQYF. CDR3 DNA sequence: TGCAGCGTTGAAGGACTAGCGGGAGTATCCTACGAGCAGTACTTC.

The CDR3 region has the DNA TGTGCCAGCAGTTCCCTATCGGACAGGGCAAAGGAGCAGTTCTTC. Translating gives CASSSLSDRAKEQFF. This chain links TRBV6-2 or TRBV6-3 with TRBJ2-1, with TRBD1 matching over 8 bases. V lost 4 bases to trimming and J lost 10 bases; unmatched junction nucleotides: 12. The CDR3 length is 15 residues. Per germline, CDR1 MNHEY and CDR2 SVGEGT.

The rearrangement uses TRBV29-1 and TRBJ2-1; D possibly corresponds to TRBD1 (6 bases). The germline V and J ends were trimmed by 6 bases and 0 bases, with 15 bases remaining between them. The CDR3 loop spans 15 amino acids. The germline V gene encodes CDR1 SQVTM and CDR2 ANQGSEA. As DNA, the CDR3 is TGCAGCGTCCCACCAGGGGTTAGCTCCTACAATGAGCAGTTCTTC. Translating gives CSVPPGVSSYNEQFF.

This chain uses TRBV24-1 with TRBJ1-4; D might be TRBD1 (5 bases). Per the germline V gene, CDR1 is KGHDR and CDR2 is SFDVKD. This CDR3 contains 13 residues. Trimming pared 12 bases from V and 8 bases from J, leaving 18 bases between. This chain's CDR3 is CAAADGAGEKLFF. The CDR3, as DNA: TGTGCCGCCGCTGACGGGGCTGGAGAAAAACTGTTTTTT.

The V and J genes are TRBV6-2 or TRBV6-3 and TRBJ2-7; 10 bases match TRBD1. The CDR3 is 14 amino acids. V gave up 6 bases and J gave up 3 bases; unmatched junction bases: 5. CDR1 and CDR2 (germline): MNHEY, SVGEGT. CDR3 sequence: CASSRQGAGYEQYF. In DNA, the CDR3 is TGTGCCAGCAGCCGACAGGGGGCCGGCTACGAGCAGTACTTC.

The chain carries TRBV7-9 and TRBJ1-1; D is perhaps TRBD1 (6 bases). The V gene's germline CDR1 is SEHNR and CDR2 FQNEAQ (reference sequence). V lost 3 bases, J lost 1 base, and 18 bases lay in between. CDR3 length: 17 residues. CDR3 loop: CASSLPRRTASNTEAFF. Here the CDR3 DNA reads TGTGCCAGCAGCTTGCCGCGCCGGACAGCCTCGAACACTGAAGCTTTCTTT.

This clonotype was recorded a few times. The CDR3 here is CSARPGTGSEKLFF. CDR3 bases: TGCAGTGCTAGGCCCGGGACAGGGTCTGAAAAACTGTTTTTT. This chain uses TRBV20-1 with TRBJ1-4, with TRBD1 identical over 9 bases. Germline V gene lookup returns CDR1 DFQATT and CDR2 SNEGSKA (reference sequence). This CDR3 is built from 14 residues. Trimming cost V 3 bases and J 7 bases; bases outside gene matches: 6.

The sample holds a few counts of this clonotype. V usage is TRBV4-2 and J usage is TRBJ2-1, with TRBD2 matching 7 bases. Germline-derived CDR1 and CDR2 are LGHNA and YNFKEQ. J lost 7 bases, V lost 1 base, and 10 bases had no gene match. The CDR3 consists of 16 residues. The CDR3: CASSQGSSSGTNEQFF. The CDR3 DNA reads as TGTGCCAGCAGCCAAGGCTCGTCTAGCGGTACTAATGAGCAGTTCTTC.

In this sample, this clonotype turned up a few times. The CDR3 reads CASSLGSSFYGYTF. DNA of the CDR3: TGCGCCAGCAGCTTGGGGTCCAGCTTCTATGGCTACACCTTC. V usage is TRBV5-1 and J usage is TRBJ1-2; no clear D. This CDR3 spans 14 amino acids. V lost 0 bases and J 4 bases, leaving 10 bases between the germline ends. Germline V lookup: CDR1 SGHRS, CDR2 YFSETQ.

This clonotype occurred a few times. The chain couples TRBV7-6 to TRBJ2-7; possibly TRBD2 for D (6 bases). There are 15 residues in the CDR3. Trimming pared 1 base from V and 3 bases from J, leaving 13 bases between. Germline V lookup: CDR1 SGHVS, CDR2 FNYEAQ. The CDR3 loop is CASSLGGQGGYEQYF. The CDR3 DNA reads TGTGCCAGCAGCTTAGGGGGCCAGGGAGGCTACGAGCAGTACTTC. Complete variable domain (other parts from reference TRBV7-6 and TRBJ2-7): GAGVSQSPRYKVTKRGQDVALRCDPISGHVSLYWYRQALGQGPEFLTYFNYEAQQDKSGLPNDRFSAERPEGSISTLTIQRTEQRDSAMYRCASSLGGQGGYEQYFGPGTRLTVT.

J is TRBJ2-6 and V is TRBV6-2 or TRBV6-3, with D possibly being TRBD1 (6 bases). There are 15 residues in the CDR3. Germline V gene sequence: CDR1 MNHEY, CDR2 SVGEGT. With 7 bases removed from V and 0 bases from J, the gap between germline ends came to 10 bases. The CDR3 sequence: CASKTGTSGANVLTF. The DNA of the CDR3 is TGTGCCAGCAAGACAGGTACCTCTGGGGCCAACGTCCTGACTTTC.

This clonotype was detected a few times. V is TRBV7-9 and J is TRBJ2-5; no reliable D call. The V gene's germline CDR1 is SEHNR and CDR2 FQNEAQ (reference sequence). V shed 1 base and J shed 0 bases, with 9 bases lying between them. The CDR3 spans 15 residues. The CDR3 DNA reads TGTGCCAGCAGCTTAGTCGGCGGATACCAAGAGACCCAGTACTTC. Translation: CASSLVGGYQETQYF.

This clonotype was seen a few times. The chain combines TRBV2 with TRBJ2-7; D may be TRBD2 (5 bases). The CDR3 has 14 residues. V shed 3 bases and J shed 0 bases, with 9 bases lying between them. The germline V gene encodes CDR1 SNHLY and CDR2 FYNNEI. The CDR3, as DNA: TGTGCCAGCAGTGACCCACGGGACTCCTACGAGCAGTACTTC. Protein sequence: CASSDPRDSYEQYF.